These 7 T cell receptor beta chains originate from one sample sequenced in a study of cytomegalovirus exposure and HLA in healthy donors. Primers included in the PCR were 60 Vbeta and 13 Jbeta primers. Measured with immunoSEQ multiplex PCR; TCRdb has only the in-frame clones, and not every one. The sample includes 55,000 to 65,000 clones, about 90% of them seen just once. The specimen was PBMCs. The receptors were gathered from a man in his thirties or forties in good health and CMV-seropositive.

The chain employs TRBV5-6 and TRBJ1-2, with D unclear. Trimming removed 1 base from V and 8 bases from J, with 6 bases in between. This CDR3 is 11 amino acids long. Germline V gene sequence: CDR1 SGHDT, CDR2 YYEEEE. CDR3 sequence reads: CASSLTGGYTF. CDR3 nucleotides: TGTGCCAGCAGCTTGACGGGAGGCTACACCTTC.

The V and J genes are TRBV7-9 and TRBJ1-2; 11 positions match TRBD1. CDR1 and CDR2 from the germline V gene are SEHNR and FQNEAQ (reference sequence). The CDR3 runs 14 residues. After removal of 6 bases from V and 3 bases from J, the junction contained 3 bases not matched to a gene. The CDR3 sequence: CASSRTGGHYGYTF. CDR3 nucleotide sequence: TGTGCCAGCAGTCGGACAGGGGGCCACTATGGCTACACCTTC.

The chain links TRBV5-1 to TRBJ1-1; 12 bases align to TRBD1. CDR3 length: 16 residues. Trimming took 4 bases from V and 4 from J; bases not matched to a gene: 8. The germline V gene has CDR1 SGHRS and CDR2 YFSETQ. CDR3 amino acids: CASSARDRGPGTEAFF. The CDR3 DNA follows: TGCGCCAGCAGCGCCCGGGACAGGGGGCCCGGCACTGAAGCTTTCTTT.

In its sample, this clone was seen a few times. This chain uses TRBV9 with TRBJ2-3; weak D call: TRBD2 (5 bases). V lost 3 bases to trimming and J lost 5 bases, with 10 bases between them. Per the germline V gene, CDR1 is SGDLS and CDR2 is YYNGEE. The CDR3 loop spans 13 amino acids. CDR3 bases: TGTGCCAGCAGCGCCCTGGCGGGAGATACGCAGTATTTT. Protein: CASSALAGDTQYF.

The rearrangement joins TRBV15 to TRBJ1-2; maybe TRBD1 (5 bases). Germline V gene sequence: CDR1 LNHNV, CDR2 YYDKDF (reference sequence). The germline V and J ends were trimmed by 0 bases and 7 bases, with 12 bases remaining between them. The CDR3 length is 14 residues. CDR3 loop: CATSRDQGMGGYTF. CDR3 DNA: TGTGCCACCAGCAGAGATCAGGGAATGGGTGGCTACACCTTC.

The V gene is TRBV19, the J gene TRBJ1-1; a weak D match, TRBD1 (5 bases). Per the germline V gene, CDR1 is LNHDA and CDR2 is SQIVND (reference sequence). Trimming took off 5 bases at V and 9 bases at J, with 13 bases between the two ends. CDR3 size: 12 residues. The CDR3 sequence is CASSWAGKQAFF. CDR3 bases: TGTGCCAGTAGTTGGGCAGGGAAACAAGCTTTCTTT.

The rearrangement joins TRBV7-2 to TRBJ2-2, with TRBD1 identical over 11 bases. The ends lost 6 bases at V and 2 bases at J; junction bases unmatched: 8. Germline V gene lookup returns CDR1 SGHTA and CDR2 FQGNSA. This CDR3 is built from 17 residues. The CDR3 nucleotides read TGTGCCAGCAGGATAGGACAGGGGGCGCATAACACCGGGGAGCTGTTTTTT. Its translation is CASRIGQGAHNTGELFF.